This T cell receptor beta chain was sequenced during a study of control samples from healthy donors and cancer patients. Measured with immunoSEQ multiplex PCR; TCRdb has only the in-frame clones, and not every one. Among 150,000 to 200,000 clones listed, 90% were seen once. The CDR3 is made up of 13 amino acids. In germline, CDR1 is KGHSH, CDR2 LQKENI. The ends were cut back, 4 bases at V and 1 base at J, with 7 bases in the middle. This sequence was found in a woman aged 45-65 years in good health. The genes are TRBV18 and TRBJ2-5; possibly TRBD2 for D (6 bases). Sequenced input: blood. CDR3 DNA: TGTGCCAGCTCACTGCGGGGCCAAGAGACCCAGTACTTC. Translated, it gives CASSLRGQETQYF. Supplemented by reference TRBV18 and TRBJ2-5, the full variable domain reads NAGVMQNPRHLVRRRGQEARLRCSPMKGHSHVYWYRQLPEEGLKFMVYLQKENIIDESGMPKERFSAEFPKEGPSILRIQQVVRGDSAAYFCASSLRGQETQYFGPGTRLLVL.